The 27 T cell receptor beta chains reported below all come from one sample, sequenced in a study of early T cells in non-severe SARS-CoV-2 infection. TCRdb re-analysed the 5' RACE reads in MiXCR, keeping a single row per CDR3 protein. In the table there are 57,000 or so distinct CDR3 sequences, 5.6% of which are singletons. Sequenced sample: whole blood. These receptors were obtained from an adult who was a healthcare worker with PCR-confirmed SARS-CoV-2 infection or an uninfected control (not recorded which).

This clonotype was found many times. This chain uses TRBV27 with TRBJ2-4, with D possibly being TRBD2 (6 bases). The germline V and J ends were trimmed by 2 bases and 0 bases, with 8 bases remaining between them. The CDR3 sequence is 15 residues long. Per germline, CDR1 MNHEY and CDR2 SMNVEV (reference sequence). CDR3: CASSLEGLAKNIQYF. In DNA, the CDR3 is TGTGCCAGCAGTTTAGAGGGACTAGCCAAAAACATTCAGTACTTC.

This clonotype was detected only a few times. V is TRBV24-1 and J is TRBJ2-3; tentatively, D is TRBD1 (6 bases). The V gene lost 6 bases and the J gene lost 4 bases, with 10 bases spanning the gap. Germline CDR1 reads KGHDR; CDR2 reads SFDVKD. The CDR3 sequence is 13 residues long. DNA for the CDR3: TGTGCCACCAGTCCAGGGGTTCCAGATACGCAGTATTTT. Protein sequence: CATSPGVPDTQYF.

This clonotype showed up just a few times. This chain links TRBV12-3 or TRBV12-4 with TRBJ2-7; no definite D call. V was trimmed by 7 bases and J by 0 bases, leaving 10 bases between them. The CDR3 is made up of 13 amino acids. The CDR3 DNA follows: TGTGCCAGCACCCCGGGTAGCTCCTACGAGCAGTACTTC. It codes for CASTPGSSYEQYF.

This clonotype was seen at least ten times. V gene TRBV19 combines with J gene TRBJ1-2; D gene unclear. V lost 1 base and J 2 bases, leaving 8 bases between the germline ends. Per germline, CDR1 LNHDA and CDR2 SQIVND (reference sequence). This CDR3 spans 14 amino acids. The CDR3 protein is CASSIVLTNYGYTF. The CDR3, as DNA: TGTGCCAGTAGTATAGTACTGACGAACTATGGCTACACCTTC.

This clonotype was counted at least ten times. The rearrangement links TRBV25-1 to TRBJ2-7; 7 nucleotides line up with TRBD1. The V gene end was trimmed by 2 bases and the J gene end by 1 base; junction bases not matched to a gene: 2. The CDR3 has 14 amino acids. Looked up from germline, CDR1 is MGHDK and CDR2 is SYGVNS. The CDR3 bases are TGTGCCAGCAGTGAAGGGGACAGATCCTACGAGCAGTACTTC. This encodes CASSEGDRSYEQYF.

This clonotype was recorded at least ten times. The chain has TRBV5-4 and TRBJ2-3; D tentatively fits TRBD1 or TRBD2 (6 bases each). The CDR3 contains 15 residues. Trimming cost V 0 bases and J 1 base, with 9 bases left between them. CDR1 is SGHNT and CDR2 is YYREEE in the germline V gene (reference sequence). As DNA, the CDR3 is TGTGCCAGCAGCTTGGTGGGGGGCCGCACAGATACGCAGTATTTT. Residues: CASSLVGGRTDTQYF.

At least ten counts were recorded for this clonotype. The chain employs TRBV12-3 or TRBV12-4 and TRBJ2-5, with 7 bases that match TRBD2. Trimming cost V 5 bases and J 5 bases; bases outside gene matches: 14. The CDR3 contains 16 residues. In DNA, the CDR3 is TGTGCCAGCAGTCTAACCTCCCCCGGGAGGAGGGAGACCCAGTACTTC. Translation gives CASSLTSPGRRETQYF.

Many counts were recorded for this clonotype. The chain employs TRBV12-3 or TRBV12-4 and TRBJ2-1; TRBD2 matches 9 bases. J was trimmed by 11 bases and V by 6 bases; bases with no gene match: 14. The CDR3 sequence is 15 residues long. CDR3 DNA sequence: TGTGCCAGCAGCGTGACTAGCGGTCCATTTAAGAAGCAGTTCTTC. It is translated as CASSVTSGPFKKQFF.

This clonotype was seen more than once but under ten times. The CDR3 DNA sequence: TGTGCCAGCAGCCCCGACCCCCAAGAGACCCAGTACTTC. It translates to CASSPDPQETQYF. V and J are TRBV7-3 and TRBJ2-5; D is ambiguous. Per germline, CDR1 SGHTA and CDR2 FQGTGA. With 5 bases removed from V and 1 base from J, the gap between germline ends came to 8 bases. CDR3 size: 13 residues.

The rearrangement joins TRBV15 to TRBJ1-1; unclear D gene. In germline, CDR1 is LNHNV, CDR2 YYDKDF (reference sequence). Trimming cost V 0 bases and J 4 bases, with 9 bases left between them. The CDR3 totals 14 residues. The CDR3 protein is CATSRDPPITEAFF. CDR3 DNA sequence: TGTGCCACCAGCAGAGATCCTCCTATCACTGAAGCTTTCTTT.

This clonotype was counted a few times. V usage is TRBV7-9 and J usage is TRBJ2-5; the D gene is possibly TRBD2 (6 bases). Between the trimmed V and J ends, which lost 5 bases and 5 bases, there was a span of 18 bases. Germline CDR1 reads SEHNR; CDR2 reads FQNEAQ (reference sequence). This CDR3 spans 15 amino acids. In nucleotides, the CDR3 is TGTGCCAGCAGCGGGAGGAGTAGCTGGTTTGAGACCCAGTACTTC. Encoded protein: CASSGRSSWFETQYF. The whole variable domain, filled in from reference TRBV7-9 and TRBJ2-5, reads DTGVSQNPRHKITKRGQNVTFRCDPISEHNRLYWYRQTLGQGPEFLTYFQNEAQLEKSRLLSDRFSAERPKGSFSTLEIQRTEQGDSAMYLCASSGRSSWFETQYFGPGTRLLVL.

This clonotype was found many times. CDR3 in DNA: TGTGCCAGCAGCTTACCCGAGGGCGTAGAGACCCAGTACTTC. Translated: CASSLPEGVETQYF. V and J are TRBV7-2 and TRBJ2-5, with a weak D call TRBD2 (5 bases). The length of the CDR3 is 14 residues. Germline V gene data show CDR1 as SGHTA and CDR2 as FQGNSA. The V gene lost 2 bases and the J gene lost 4 bases, with 11 bases spanning the gap.

Ten or more counts support this clonotype. The rearrangement uses TRBV7-2 and TRBJ2-3, with 12 nucleotides matching TRBD2. The CDR3 runs 17 residues. Losses at the gene ends were 6 bases for V and 4 bases for J; bases not matched to a gene: 11. The germline V gene encodes CDR1 SGHTA and CDR2 FQGNSA. CDR3 sequence (DNA): TGTGCCAGCAGTTCCGCTAGCGGGAGGGCATCTTCAGATACGCAGTATTTT. It yields the protein CASSSASGRASSDTQYF.

This clonotype was observed at least ten times. V gene TRBV24-1 combines with J gene TRBJ2-3; D possibly corresponds to TRBD2 (5 bases). Germline V lookup: CDR1 KGHDR, CDR2 SFDVKD. The CDR3 runs to 12 residues. V lost 9 bases to trimming and J lost 2 bases, with 8 bases between them. The CDR3 DNA is TGTGCCACCGAGGGAACCACAGATACGCAGTATTTT. Its protein is CATEGTTDTQYF.

The table lists this clonotype with many counts. The V call is TRBV20-1, the J call TRBJ1-2; no clear D gene. The germline V and J ends were trimmed by 4 bases and 4 bases, with 4 bases remaining between them. Germline V gives CDR1 DFQATT, CDR2 SNEGSKA (reference sequence). CDR3 length: 10 residues. CDR3 protein: CSATGYGYTF. CDR3 DNA sequence: TGCAGTGCTACAGGCTATGGCTACACCTTC.

This clonotype was detected many times. V gene TRBV29-1 combines with J gene TRBJ2-7; 15 bases agree with TRBD2. The length of the CDR3 is 15 residues. Germline assignment: CDR1 SQVTM and CDR2 ANQGSEA. The V gene end was trimmed by 5 bases and the J gene end by 7 bases; junction bases not matched to a gene: 9. CDR3 sequence (DNA): TGCAGCGTTACAGCGGGACTAGCGGGAGGTGGTGAGCAGTACTTC. Amino acids: CSVTAGLAGGGEQYF.

Many counts were recorded for this clonotype. The chain is built from TRBV4-1 and TRBJ2-7, with a possible D match to TRBD2 (5 bases). Germline loops: CDR1 MGHRA, CDR2 YSYEKL. V was pared by 4 bases and J by 9 bases, with 10 bases between. There are 11 residues in the CDR3. In DNA form, the CDR3 reads TGCGCCAGCAGCCCTGGCGAGGGGCAGTACTTC. Translating gives CASSPGEGQYF.

At least ten counts were recorded for this clonotype. The chain is built from TRBV2 and TRBJ2-5, with a weak D call TRBD1 (6 bases). With 0 bases removed from V and 13 bases from J, the gap between germline ends came to 9 bases. Germline CDR1 reads SNHLY; CDR2 reads FYNNEI. This CDR3 is built from 11 residues. The CDR3 sequence: CASSEAGAGYF. As DNA, the CDR3 is TGTGCCAGCAGTGAAGCGGGGGCCGGGTACTTC.

The table lists this clonotype with a few counts. V usage is TRBV10-2 and J usage is TRBJ1-5; 9 bases fit TRBD1. The V gene end was trimmed by 8 bases and the J gene end by 4 bases; junction bases not matched to a gene: 3. The CDR3 totals 13 residues. Germline CDR1 is WSHSY and CDR2 is SAAADI. The CDR3 DNA reads as TGCGCCAGCTGGGACAGGGATAATCAGCCCCAGCATTTT. Translation: CASWDRDNQPQHF.

This clonotype has ten or more counts. The chain is built from TRBV11-3 and TRBJ2-1; 8 bases are a match to TRBD2. From germline, CDR1 is SGHNT and CDR2 YENEEA. The CDR3 consists of 17 residues. V trimming: 2 bases; J trimming: 0 bases; junction bases outside the gene matches: 6. The CDR3 coding sequence is TGTGCCAGCAGCTTATTCCCGGGGGGGAACTCCTACAATGAGCAGTTCTTC. Protein product: CASSLFPGGNSYNEQFF.

This clonotype was seen many times. The chain has TRBV11-2 and TRBJ2-3; perhaps TRBD1 as D (6 bases). The CDR3 is 15 residues long. V lost 1 base and J lost 2, with 10 bases in between. Germline values: CDR1 SGHAT, CDR2 FQNNGV. The CDR3 here is CASSLADSPTDTQYF. DNA of the CDR3: TGTGCCAGCAGCTTAGCGGACAGCCCCACAGATACGCAGTATTTT.

The chain couples TRBV7-2 to TRBJ2-5; 10 nucleotides line up with TRBD1. CDR1 is SGHTA, CDR2 FQGNSA, per germline. The CDR3 is 16 amino acids. V trimming: 5 bases; J trimming: 2 bases; junction bases outside the gene matches: 8. The CDR3 sequence: CASSRVLGQGQETQYF. CDR3 sequence (DNA): TGTGCCAGCAGCCGGGTATTGGGACAGGGGCAAGAGACCCAGTACTTC.

J is TRBJ2-2 and V is TRBV29-1, with TRBD2 identical over 7 bases. This CDR3 contains 13 residues. Germline V gives CDR1 SQVTM, CDR2 ANQGSEA. The CDR3 region is CGAWTRSTGELFF. The CDR3 coding sequence is TGCGGCGCTTGGACTAGGTCCACCGGGGAGCTGTTTTTT.

There are many counts of this clonotype. This chain connects TRBV6-1 to TRBJ1-4; 8 bases fit TRBD1. Germline V gene data show CDR1 as MNHNS and CDR2 as SASEGT. After removal of 6 bases from V and 7 bases from J, the junction contained 7 bases not matched to a gene. This CDR3 has 14 amino acids. The CDR3 nucleotides read TGTGCCAGCAGACCGCGACAGGGGAGTGAAAAACTGTTTTTT. It codes for CASRPRQGSEKLFF.

This clonotype has a count of ten or more. The chain recombines TRBV2 with TRBJ2-5, with 10 bases identical to TRBD1. V gave up 4 bases and J gave up 3 bases; unmatched junction bases: 5. In germline, CDR1 is SNHLY, CDR2 FYNNEI. This CDR3 spans 15 amino acids. The CDR3 protein is CASSGGGTGEETQYF. The CDR3 DNA reads as TGTGCCAGCAGTGGCGGGGGGACAGGGGAAGAGACCCAGTACTTC.

This clonotype was counted at least ten times. The chain carries TRBV29-1 and TRBJ2-7, with 8 bases lining up with TRBD1. V trimming: 7 bases; J trimming: 4 bases; junction bases outside the gene matches: 12. CDR1 SQVTM and CDR2 ANQGSEA come from the germline V gene. The CDR3 loop spans 14 amino acids. CDR3 residues: CSARAPGTGYEQYF. As DNA, the CDR3 is TGCAGCGCACGAGCCCCCGGGACAGGATACGAGCAGTACTTC.

This clonotype has more than one count but fewer than ten. The V and J genes are TRBV6-5 and TRBJ2-5; 10 nucleotides agree with TRBD2. Trimming removed 5 bases from V and 4 bases from J; junction bases left unmatched: 4. Germline assignment: CDR1 MNHEY and CDR2 SVGAGI. The CDR3 length is 14 residues. Written as DNA, the CDR3 is TGTGCCAGCAGTCGCAGCGGGAGGGGAGAGACCCAGTACTTC. Its protein is CASSRSGRGETQYF.